This T cell receptor (beta chain) was profiled in a study of cytomegalovirus exposure and HLA in healthy donors. Points from the study as a whole: It was reported that the classifier diagnosed cytomegalovirus status with high specificity and sensitivity in both the original and validation cohorts. The investigators catalogued 164 TCR beta chains as cytomegalovirus-associated. According to a subsequent analysis, TCR clusters from the first cohort were inclined to appear together in the roughly 110 validation repertoires.

This clone was recorded only once. What it binds is not known. Generated by immunoSEQ multiplex PCR, the TCRdb table keeps only in-frame clones and is missing some. The repertoire holds around 60,000 clones, with about nine tenths as singletons. Trimming removed 5 bases from V and 5 bases from J, with 6 bases in between. CDR3 length equals 12 residues. Germline assignment: CDR1 MDHEN and CDR2 SYDVKM. The chain couples TRBV28 to TRBJ2-2, with D uncertain. This receptor was obtained from a man younger than 30 in good health and CMV-seronegative. The sequencing input was PBMCs. The CDR3 DNA follows: TGTGCCAGCAGTCTACGAACCGGGGAGCTGTTTTTT. It specifies CASSLRTGELFF.